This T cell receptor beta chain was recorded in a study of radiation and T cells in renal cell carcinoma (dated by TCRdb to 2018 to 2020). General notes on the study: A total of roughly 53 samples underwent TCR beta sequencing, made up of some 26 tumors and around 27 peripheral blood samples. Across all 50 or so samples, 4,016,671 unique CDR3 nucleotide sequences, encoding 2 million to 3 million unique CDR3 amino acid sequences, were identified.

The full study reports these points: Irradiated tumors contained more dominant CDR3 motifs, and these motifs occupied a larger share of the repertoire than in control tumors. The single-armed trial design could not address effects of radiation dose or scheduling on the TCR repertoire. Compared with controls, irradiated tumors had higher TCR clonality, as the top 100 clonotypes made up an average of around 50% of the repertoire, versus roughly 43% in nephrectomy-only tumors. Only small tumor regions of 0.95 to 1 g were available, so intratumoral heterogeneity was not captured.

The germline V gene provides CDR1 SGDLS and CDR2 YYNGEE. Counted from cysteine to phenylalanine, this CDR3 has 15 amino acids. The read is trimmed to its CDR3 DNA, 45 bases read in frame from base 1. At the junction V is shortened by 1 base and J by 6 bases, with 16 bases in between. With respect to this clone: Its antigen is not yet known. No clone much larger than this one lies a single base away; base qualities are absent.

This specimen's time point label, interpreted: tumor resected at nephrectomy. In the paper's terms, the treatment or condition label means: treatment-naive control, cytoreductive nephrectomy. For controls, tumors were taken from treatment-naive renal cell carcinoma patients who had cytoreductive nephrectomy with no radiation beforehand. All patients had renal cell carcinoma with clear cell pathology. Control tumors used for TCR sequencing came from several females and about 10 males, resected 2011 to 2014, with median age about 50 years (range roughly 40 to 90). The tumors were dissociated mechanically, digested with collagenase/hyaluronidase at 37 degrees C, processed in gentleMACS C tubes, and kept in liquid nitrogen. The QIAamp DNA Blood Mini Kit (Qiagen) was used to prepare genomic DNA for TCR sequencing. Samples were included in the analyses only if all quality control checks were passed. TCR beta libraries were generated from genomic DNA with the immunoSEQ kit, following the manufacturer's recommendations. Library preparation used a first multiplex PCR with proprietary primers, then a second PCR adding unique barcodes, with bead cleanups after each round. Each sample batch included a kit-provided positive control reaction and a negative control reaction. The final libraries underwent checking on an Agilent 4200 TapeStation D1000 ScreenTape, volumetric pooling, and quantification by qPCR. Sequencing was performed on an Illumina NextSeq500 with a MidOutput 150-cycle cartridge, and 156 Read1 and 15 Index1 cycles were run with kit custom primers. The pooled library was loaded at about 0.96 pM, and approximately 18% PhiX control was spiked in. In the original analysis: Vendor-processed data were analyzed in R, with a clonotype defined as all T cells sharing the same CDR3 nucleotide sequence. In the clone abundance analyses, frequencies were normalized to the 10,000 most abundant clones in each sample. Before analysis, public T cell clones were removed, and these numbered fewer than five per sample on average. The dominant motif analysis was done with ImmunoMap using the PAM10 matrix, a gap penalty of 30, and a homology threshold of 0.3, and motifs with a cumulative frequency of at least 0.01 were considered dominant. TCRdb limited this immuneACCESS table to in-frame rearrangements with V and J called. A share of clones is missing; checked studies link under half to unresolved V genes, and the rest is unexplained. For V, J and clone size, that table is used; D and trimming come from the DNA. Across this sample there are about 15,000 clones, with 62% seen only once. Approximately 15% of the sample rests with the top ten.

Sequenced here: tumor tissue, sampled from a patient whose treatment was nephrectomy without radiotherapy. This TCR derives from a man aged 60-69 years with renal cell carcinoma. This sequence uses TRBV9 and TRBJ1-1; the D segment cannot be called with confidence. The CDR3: CASSVIVWPEPEAFF. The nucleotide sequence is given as TGTGCCAGCAGCGTAATTGTTTGGCCCGAGCCTGAAGCTTTCTTT.